The 2 T cell receptor beta chains in this list originate from one sample, sequenced in a study of T cells in tumors and immune-related adverse events. The data were produced by immunoSEQ multiplex PCR, yet TCRdb's version contains in-frame clones alone and is incomplete. The sample lists fewer than 25,000 clones; about 93% were seen once. The material sequenced was lymph node tissue, taken from a patient treated with anti-PD-1 therapy. The origin of the receptors is a female donor with metastatic renal cell carcinoma.

The chain's CDR3 is CASSRSTEAFF. In DNA form, the CDR3 reads TGTGCCAGCAGCCGAAGTACCGAAGCTTTCTTT. The chain has TRBV7-8 and TRBJ1-1; no clear D. The CDR3 spans 11 residues. V lost 5 bases to trimming and J lost 8 bases, with 9 bases between them. Germline CDR1 and CDR2: SGHVS and FQNEAQ.

This clone showed up just once. The gene calls are TRBV5-5 and TRBJ1-5; D gene unclear. The CDR3 has 14 amino acids. Germline CDR1 reads SGHKS; CDR2 reads YYEKEE (reference sequence). Trimming took 0 bases from V and 10 from J, leaving 14 bases between them. CDR3 bases: TGTGCCAGCAGCTTGGTTGGCGGGGAGGGACCCCAGCATTTT. This sequence encodes CASSLVGGEGPQHF.